This T cell receptor (beta chain) was found in a study of blood T cell repertoires in COVID-19. The assay was immunoSEQ multiplex PCR, and TCRdb's table has in-frame clones only and misses some. Among a few hundred thousand clones listed, 70% to 90% were seen once. The germline V gene has CDR1 LGHNA and CDR2 YSLEER. CDR3 size: 13 residues. Trimming removed 0 bases from V and 13 bases from J, with 13 bases in between. The sequenced sample consisted of PBMCs or T cells enriched from blood (not recorded which). The sequence derives from a woman aged 40-49 years who had recovered from COVID-19. The rearrangement uses TRBV4-3 and TRBJ2-1, with D possibly being TRBD2 (6 bases). CDR3 in amino acids: CASSQDRREPQFF. DNA for the CDR3: TGCGCCAGCAGCCAAGATCGGAGGGAGCCCCAGTTCTTC.